Sequencing of this T cell receptor (beta chain) was carried out in a study of T cell responses to AZD1222 COVID-19 vaccine. Study results and limitations: A reported finding is that nearly half of spike-specific TCRs target unmutated variant regions. Baseline seropositivity occurred in only a handful of AZD1222 recipients.

The CDR3 extends over 14 amino acids. Per germline, CDR1 SGHRS and CDR2 YFSETQ. V shed 2 bases, J shed 4 bases, and the junction held 6 bases outside the gene matches. Note on this clone: The antigen is undetermined.

Sequencing used immunoSEQ multiplex PCR; TCRdb keeps in-frame clones, though not all of them. Counted here are about 77,000 clones, more than 85% occurring once; the ten biggest clones make up 4% to 5.5%. The sequencing here drew on peripheral blood, taken 28 days after the second AZD1222 dose. The rearrangement links TRBV5-1 to TRBJ2-7, with 7 bases fitting TRBD2. The sequence was collected from an adult who received the AZD1222 COVID-19 vaccine. CDR3 sequence (DNA): TGCGCCAGCAGCTTAACGGGAGGCGGGTACGAGCAGTACTTC. It yields the protein CASSLTGGGYEQYF.